One sample yielded the 27 T cell receptor beta chains listed below, sequenced in a study of regulatory T cells in long-lasting Graves disease. According to the study, TCR beta libraries were built with iRepertoire HTBI primers and CDR3-region Arm-PCR. MiXCR, applied by TCRdb to the multiplex PCR reads, yields one record per CDR3 protein. This table has hundreds of thousands of distinct CDR3 sequences, more than 20% appearing once. Time point of the sample: persistent/refractory GD, antithyroid drugs over 5 years with positive TRAb. Isolated PBMC RNA provided the starting material for the TCR library. The source material was peripheral blood mononuclear cells (PBMCs), sampled when the disease was refractory, from a patient treated with antithyroid drugs. These TCRs come from a female donor with Graves disease.

Ten or more counts support this clonotype. The chain links TRBV29-1 to TRBJ1-2, with D perhaps matching TRBD1 (5 bases). CDR1 SQVTM and CDR2 ANQGSEA come from the germline V gene. The CDR3 loop spans 16 amino acids. Trimming cost V 0 bases and J 4 bases, with 18 bases left between them. CDR3 nucleotides: TGCAGCGTTGAAGATCCCATGACGGTGGGGCTCTATGGCTACACCTTC. Its translation is CSVEDPMTVGLYGYTF.

The chain is built from TRBV25-1 and TRBJ1-2; TRBD1 is a possible D gene (5 bases). V lost 3 bases and J 10 bases, leaving 21 bases between the germline ends. CDR1 is MGHDK and CDR2 is SYGVNS in the germline V gene. The CDR3 length is 15 residues. The CDR3 DNA reads TGTGCCAGCAGTGATGTTAACCCAGGGTGGGGTGACTACACCTTC. It translates to CASSDVNPGWGDYTF.

This clonotype was found a few times. The chain employs TRBV6-1 and TRBJ2-6; a weak D match, TRBD1 (5 bases). This CDR3 has 16 residues. V lost 11 bases, J lost 0 bases, and 17 bases lay in between. The germline V gene encodes CDR1 MNHNS and CDR2 SASEGT. The CDR3 spells CACGVDRHSGANVLTF. The CDR3 coding sequence is TGTGCCTGCGGCGTCGACAGACACTCTGGGGCCAACGTCCTGACTTTC.

The chain combines TRBV7-9 with TRBJ2-5, with D tentatively TRBD1 (5 bases). Trimming removed 2 bases at V and 2 bases at J, with 15 bases between. The CDR3 spans 16 residues. Germline V gene sequence: CDR1 SEHNR, CDR2 FQNEAQ (reference sequence). The CDR3 DNA is TGTGCCAGCAGCTTATCCAGACAGACATATCAAGAGACCCAGTACTTC. Amino acids: CASSLSRQTYQETQYF.

The chain couples TRBV20-1 to TRBJ1-4, with D tentatively TRBD1 (6 bases). The CDR3 sequence is 15 residues long. CDR1 is DFQATT, CDR2 SNEGSKA, per germline (reference sequence). Trimming left V 1 base short and J 7 bases short, with 16 bases between. CDR3 residues: CSARVRDGGREKLFF. CDR3 nucleotide sequence: TGCAGTGCTAGAGTACGCGACGGGGGGCGTGAAAAACTGTTTTTT.

This clonotype was detected ten times or more. The CDR3 sequence is CSVTTGGYEQYF. For the CDR3, the DNA is TGCAGCGTTACGACAGGGGGTTACGAGCAGTACTTC. The rearrangement links TRBV29-1 to TRBJ2-7; 9 bases fit TRBD1. Germline CDR1 is SQVTM and CDR2 is ANQGSEA. The CDR3 covers 12 residues. With 5 bases clipped from V and 4 bases from J, the junction kept 3 bases outside the gene matches.

This clonotype was seen repeatedly, ten times or more. CDR3 in amino acids: CASRDRGSNEKLFF. CDR3 in DNA: TGTGCCAGCAGAGACAGGGGGAGTAATGAAAAACTGTTTTTT. The rearrangement links TRBV2 to TRBJ1-4, with 9 bases that match TRBD1. The V gene's germline CDR1 is SNHLY and CDR2 FYNNEI. The CDR3 runs 14 residues. Germline trimming cut 6 bases from V and 4 bases from J; bases unmatched to any gene: 3.

This clonotype was counted only a few times. This sequence joins TRBV6-5 and TRBJ1-6; D gene ambiguous. CDR3 length: 14 residues. Germline CDR1 MNHEY, CDR2 SVGAGI. Trimming took 0 bases from V and 11 from J, leaving 11 bases between them. The CDR3 sequence is CASSYSVTEPPLHF. CDR3 sequence (DNA): TGTGCCAGCAGTTACTCGGTCACTGAGCCACCCCTCCACTTT.

V gene TRBV10-2 combines with J gene TRBJ1-5, with 7 bases matching TRBD1. Trimming cost V 6 bases and J 4 bases; bases outside gene matches: 18. The CDR3 is made up of 18 amino acids. The germline gives CDR1 WSHSY, CDR2 SAAADI. CDR3: CASSLNRGTTSWNQPQHF. The CDR3 DNA is TGCGCCAGCAGCCTAAACAGGGGCACGACATCATGGAATCAGCCCCAGCATTTT.

The genes are TRBV20-1 and TRBJ1-2; TRBD1 aligns across 12 bases. The V gene end was trimmed by 6 bases and the J gene end by 4 bases; junction bases not matched to a gene: 12. The CDR3 length is 16 residues. Germline assignment: CDR1 DFQATT and CDR2 SNEGSKA (reference sequence). The CDR3 here is CSARKPGQGASYGYTF. The CDR3 region has the DNA TGCAGTGCCCGCAAACCGGGACAGGGGGCGAGCTATGGCTACACCTTC.

J is TRBJ2-5 and V is TRBV15; weak D call: TRBD2 (6 bases). V was pared by 3 bases and J by 3 bases, with 14 bases between. CDR1 and CDR2 from the germline V gene are LNHNV and YYDKDF (reference sequence). The CDR3 contains 15 residues. In nucleotides, the CDR3 is TGTGCCACCAGCAGGGGGGAGCGGGCCGAAGAGACCCAGTACTTC. Its protein is CATSRGERAEETQYF.

This clonotype was counted many times. CDR3 DNA sequence: TGCAGTGCTAGTCCCCAGGGGGCTCGTCAGCCCCAGCATTTT. This gives the protein CSASPQGARQPQHF. The V gene is TRBV20-1, the J gene TRBJ1-5; 8 nucleotides match TRBD1. CDR3 length equals 14 residues. J lost 6 bases, V lost 3 bases, and 7 bases had no gene match. Germline CDR1 reads DFQATT; CDR2 reads SNEGSKA (reference sequence).

This clonotype was seen repeatedly, ten times or more. J is TRBJ2-5 and V is TRBV27, with 7 bases matching TRBD1. The germline V gene encodes CDR1 MNHEY and CDR2 SMNVEV (reference sequence). Germline trimming cut 4 bases from V and 3 bases from J; bases unmatched to any gene: 5. The CDR3 extends over 14 amino acids. Written as DNA, the CDR3 is TGTGCCAGCAGTTACGGGACAGCAGAAGAGACCCAGTACTTC. Residues: CASSYGTAEETQYF.

As regards this clonotype: The conserved phenylalanine or tryptophan normally closing the CDR3 is absent here, so this likely arose from a read error. This rearrangement joins TRBV7-9 to TRBJ1-2; no clear D. V lost 7 bases and J lost 8, with 11 bases in between. Germline V lookup: CDR1 SEHNR, CDR2 FQNEAQ (reference sequence). The CDR3 is 11 residues long. This chain's CDR3 is CASIPRQGYTS. Here the CDR3 DNA reads TGTGCCAGCATTCCTCGGCAGGGCTACACCTCC.

The chain joins TRBV19 to TRBJ1-2, with D uncertain. V lost 5 bases, J lost 6 bases, and 7 bases lay in between. The CDR3 runs to 11 residues. Germline CDR1 reads LNHDA; CDR2 reads SQIVND (reference sequence). In DNA, the CDR3 is TGTGCCAGTAGTGATCGGAATGGCTACACCTTC. Translated, it gives CASSDRNGYTF.

This clonotype came up a few times. The V call is TRBV24-1, the J call TRBJ2-5; the D call may be TRBD1 or TRBD2 (5 bases each). V lost 0 bases and J lost 5, with 15 bases in between. Germline V gene data show CDR1 as KGHDR and CDR2 as SFDVKD. There are 16 residues in the CDR3. Here the CDR3 reads CATSDLGGVGLETQYF. CDR3 bases: TGTGCCACCAGTGATTTGGGGGGAGTCGGTCTGGAGACCCAGTACTTC.

Concerning this clonotype: An end of the junction does not agree with germline; a read error may underlie this. This chain connects TRBV24-1 to TRBJ2-5; unclear D gene. CDR3 size: 13 residues. The germline V gene encodes CDR1 KGHDR and CDR2 SFDVKD. CDR3 protein: CATGEPAGETQYF. CDR3 bases: TGTGCCACCGGTGAGCCGGCTGGGGAGACCCAGTACTTC.

The table lists this clonotype with a few counts. V and J are TRBV7-2 and TRBJ2-2, with D possibly matching TRBD1 (5 bases). The CDR3 runs to 16 residues. The V gene lost 5 bases and the J gene lost 1 base, with 14 bases spanning the gap. CDR1 and CDR2 (germline): SGHTA, FQGNSA. The CDR3 nucleotides are TGTGCCAGCAGCCCCCGACAGATTGTGAACACCGGGGAGCTGTTTTTT. Amino acids: CASSPRQIVNTGELFF.

The V gene is TRBV7-2, the J gene TRBJ1-3, with D possibly TRBD1 on 5 matching bases. The ends were cut back, 2 bases at V and 2 bases at J, with 13 bases in the middle. The V gene's germline CDR1 is SGHTA and CDR2 FQGNSA. This CDR3 has 16 residues. CDR3 DNA sequence: TGTGCCAGCAGCTTACGCGGGGCGCAAACTGGAAACACCATATATTTT. This encodes CASSLRGAQTGNTIYF.

The gene calls are TRBV2 and TRBJ1-1; no reliable D call. Germline V gene data show CDR1 as SNHLY and CDR2 as FYNNEI. The CDR3 sequence is 14 residues long. The V end lost 3 bases, the J end lost 2 bases, and 10 bases lay between the germline ends. Written as DNA, the CDR3 is TGTGCCAGCAGTGAGGAGAAGCTTAACACTGAAGCTTTCTTT. Amino acid sequence: CASSEEKLNTEAFF.

This clonotype was seen many times. V is TRBV2 and J is TRBJ1-2, with a weak D call TRBD1 (6 bases). The CDR3 runs 15 residues. Germline V gives CDR1 SNHLY, CDR2 FYNNEI. V was clipped by 4 bases and J by 2 bases, with 14 bases between them. This chain's CDR3 is CASSVGGVVNYGYTF. As DNA, the CDR3 is TGTGCCAGCAGTGTAGGGGGTGTCGTAAACTATGGCTACACCTTC.

This clonotype was recorded many times. The gene calls are TRBV20-1 and TRBJ2-5; D might be TRBD2 (6 bases). The length of the CDR3 is 13 residues. Germline V gene lookup returns CDR1 DFQATT and CDR2 SNEGSKA (reference sequence). Between the trimmed V and J ends, which lost 3 bases and 2 bases, there was a span of 10 bases. The CDR3, as DNA: TGCAGTGCTAGTATTCTAGCGCAAGAGACCCAGTACTTC. It yields the protein CSASILAQETQYF.

This sequence joins TRBV6-1 and TRBJ1-1; no clear D. The CDR3 loop spans 12 amino acids. Looked up from germline, CDR1 is MNHNS and CDR2 is SASEGT. V shed 6 bases and J shed 7 bases, with 12 bases lying between them. Written as DNA, the CDR3 is TGTGCCAGCAGCCCCGAGACATATGAAGCTTTCTTT. It yields the protein CASSPETYEAFF.

The chain combines TRBV20-1 with TRBJ2-2; D gene unclear. The CDR3 has 13 amino acids. V was cut by 0 bases and J by 6 bases, with 8 bases left in between. From germline, CDR1 is DFQATT and CDR2 SNEGSKA (reference sequence). CDR3 protein: CSARDARSGELFF. The CDR3, as DNA: TGCAGTGCTAGAGATGCAAGGTCCGGGGAGCTGTTTTTT.

With regard to this clonotype: Possible read error: a much larger clone is one base away. The chain is built from TRBV6-2 or TRBV6-3 and TRBJ2-4; 9 bases line up with TRBD1. Germline V gives CDR1 MNHEY, CDR2 SVGEGT. The V and J ends lost 4 bases and 8 bases, in that order; junction bases with no gene match: 9. The CDR3 sequence is 15 residues long. CDR3 DNA sequence: TGTGCCAGCAGTTGCTCAACAGGGGGCTTTGACATTCAGTACTTC. It translates to CASSCSTGGFDIQYF.

This clonotype was found many times. The genes are TRBV2 and TRBJ2-7; D remains unclear. In germline, CDR1 is SNHLY, CDR2 FYNNEI. The length of the CDR3 is 12 residues. The germline V and J ends were trimmed by 7 bases and 2 bases, with 9 bases remaining between them. In DNA form, the CDR3 reads TGTGCCAGCATCCCCAGTGCCTACGAGCAGTACTTC. This codes for CASIPSAYEQYF. The full variable domain, with the rest looked up from reference TRBV2 and TRBJ2-7, is EPEVTQTPSHQVTQMGQEVILRCVPISNHLYFYWYRQILGQKVEFLVSFYNNEISEKSEIFDDQFSVERPDGSNFTLKIRSTKLEDSAMYFCASIPSAYEQYFGPGTRLTVT.

V and J are TRBV12-3 or TRBV12-4 and TRBJ2-2, with TRBD2 identical over 7 bases. V gave up 5 bases and J gave up 7 bases; unmatched junction bases: 13. The CDR3 extends over 16 amino acids. In DNA form, the CDR3 reads TGTGCCAGCAGTCAAGCCAGCGGGACGGGGGTCGGGGAGCTGTTTTTT. Translation: CASSQASGTGVGELFF.